This T cell receptor beta chain stems from a study of Graves' ophthalmopathy and Graves' hyperthyroidism. CDR3 length: 16 residues. Per germline, CDR1 GTSNPN and CDR2 SVGIG (reference sequence). Unmatched junction bases numbered 11, after V lost 3 bases and J lost 8 bases. Transcripts of RNA were the source for amplifying TCR beta CDR3 regions. The authors performed first-round RT-PCR with HTBI primers and then a second-round multiplex PCR. Using its own MiXCR run on the multiplex PCR reads, TCRdb lists one record per CDR3 protein. The sample holds about 480,000 distinct CDR3 sequences, approximately 15% seen once. The sample holds many counts of this clonotype.

This receptor was identified in a woman aged 25-40 years with Graves' ophthalmopathy. The source material was blood. The chain couples TRBV30 to TRBJ1-6, with 9 nucleotides matching TRBD1. The CDR3 DNA reads TGTGCCTGGAGCGACCCCCCGGGACAGGGTCATTCACCCCTCCACTTT. Translated, it gives CAWSDPPGQGHSPLHF.